This T cell receptor beta chain derives from a study of response to subunit inactivated influenza vaccine (dated by TCRdb to the late 2010s). Regarding the study in general: Deep quantitative profiling of the T cell receptor repertoire was used in the study to follow responses to a trivalent subunit inactivated influenza vaccine. Study-wide findings and limitations: The authors proposed that each seasonal influenza vaccination may bring in only a limited number of new T cells.

Concerning this clonotype: It has no known antigen specificity. Per-base quality was not reported, and no clone a single base away is much larger than it.

The library was produced with RT-PCR. Sequencing relied on an Illumina HiSeq 2500. The raw public data were reprocessed by TCRdb itself: fastp quality trimming at Q25, MiXCR clonotype calling, in-frame beta chains only. Rows matching on CDR3 protein sequence are summarized as one entry with the most common DNA and genes. Here the sample has more than 450,000 distinct CDR3 sequences; 11% occur a single time. The ten largest clones take up 8% to 13% of the sample. Reading from cysteine to phenylalanine, the CDR3 counts 15 amino acids. The CDR3 DNA has 45 bases and is translated from base 1. CDR1 and CDR2, per the germline V gene (reference sequence), are LNHDA and SQIVND. V and J are truncated by 0 bases and 7 bases respectively, leaving an intervening sequence of 15 bases. This sample was also put to use in a study of T cells expressing NK-cell markers. The second study's authors report: TCR beta cDNA libraries were prepared using 5'RACE template switching, which introduced a universal primer site and unique molecular identifiers. Three sorted T-cell subsets (CD3+CD56+NKG2C+, CD3+CD56+NKG2C- and CD3+CD56-NKG2C+) from fewer than 10 donors had their TCR beta-chain repertoires profiled. Of the eight sequenced donors, seven were found to be HCMV-seropositive and one was found to be HCMV-seronegative. In several experiments an anti-gammadeltaTCR antibody was added to restrict sorting to alphabetaTCR-expressing T cells. In roughly 6 donors, the dominant CD3+CD56+NKG2C+ clonotypes ranked among the top 10 CD8+ clonotypes, making up about 1.0-7.5% of CD8+ T cells. Those dominant clonotypes were again the most abundant among CD3+CD56-NKG2C+ cells in several donors, at roughly 25-60.1%. Whether the expanded NKG2C-expressing T cell clones were specific for HCMV antigens was left unclear. All eight donors whose samples were sequenced were randomly selected healthy volunteers, three of them men and five women. HCMV serostatus was determined by detecting HCMV-specific IgG in serum with a commercial ELISA kit. Ficoll density gradient centrifugation was used to isolate peripheral blood mononuclear cells from blood. For six donors, bulk peripheral blood T-cell repertoires were additionally sequenced from unsorted PBMC. Priming for cDNA synthesis came from the TCR beta constant segment, and two successive PCR amplification steps followed. Libraries were sequenced as 2 x 150 bp reads on Illumina HiSeq 2000/2500, MiSeq or NextSeq. MIGEC was used to demultiplex reads and group the reads by UMI, and MiTCR was used to assemble and quantify clonotypes. Only TCR cDNA sequences supported by at least two reads were kept to exclude erroneous sequences. The tcR package was used for downstream repertoire analysis, and clonotypes were matched between fractions using CDR3 nucleotide sequence together with V segment. Antigen specificity was annotated against VDJdb with VDJmatch, allowing one amino acid substitution in CDR3.

The sample in question was PBMCs from blood, obtained on the day of vaccination. The sequence is built from TRBV19 and TRBJ1-2; the best D guess is TRBD1, with 6 bases matching. The TCR sequence derives from a man aged 45-65 years who received an inactivated influenza vaccine. Donor details come from another sample of the same person, matched by shared clones. The DNA is as follows: TGTGCCAGTAGTATAGATGCACCGACAGGATTTGGCTACACCTTC. The resulting protein is CASSIDAPTGFGYTF. Outside the CDR3, residues come from the reference TRBV19 and TRBJ1-2 proteins, so the full variable domain is: DGGITQSPKYLFRKEGQNVTLSCEQNLNHDAMYWYRQDPGQGLRLIYYSQIVNDFQKGDIAEGYSVSREKKESFPLTVTSAQKNPTAFYLCASSIDAPTGFGYTFGSGTRLTVV.